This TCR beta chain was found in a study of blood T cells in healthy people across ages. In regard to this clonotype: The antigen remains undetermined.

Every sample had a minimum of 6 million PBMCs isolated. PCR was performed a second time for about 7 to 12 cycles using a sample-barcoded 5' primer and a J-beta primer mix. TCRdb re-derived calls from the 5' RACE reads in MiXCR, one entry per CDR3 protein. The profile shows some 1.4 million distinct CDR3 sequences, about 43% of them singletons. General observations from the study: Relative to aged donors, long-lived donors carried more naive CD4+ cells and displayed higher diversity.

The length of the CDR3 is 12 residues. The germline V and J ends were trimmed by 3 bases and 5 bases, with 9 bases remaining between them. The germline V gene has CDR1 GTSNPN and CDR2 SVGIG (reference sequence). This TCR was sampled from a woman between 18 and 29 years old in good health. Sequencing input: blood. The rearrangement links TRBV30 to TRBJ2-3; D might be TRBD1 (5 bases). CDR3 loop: CAWSPQGDTQYF. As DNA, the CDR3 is TGTGCCTGGAGCCCCCAGGGAGATACGCAGTATTTT. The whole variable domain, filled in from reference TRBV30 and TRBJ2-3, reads SQTIHQWPATLVQPVGSPLSLECTVEGTSNPNLYWYRQAAGRGLQLLFYSVGIGQISSEVPQNLSASRPQDRQFILSSKKLLLSDSGFYLCAWSPQGDTQYFGPGTRLTVL.